Reported below is one T cell receptor (beta chain). Its antigen is as yet unknown. The data originate from a study of cytomegalovirus exposure and HLA in healthy donors. At the level of the study: From some 180 million T cells, an earlier analysis saw 110 million or so unique TCR beta sequences. Whole-study results and caveats: CMV serostatus was the sole immune exposure data available. Reportedly, cytomegalovirus status was diagnosed with high sensitivity and specificity. Productive rates of about 87% or about 30% were seen for most TCR beta V segments in an earlier analysis.

The CDR3 totals 15 residues. V lost 0 bases and J 0 bases, leaving 8 bases between the germline ends. Germline V gene data show CDR1 as MGHRA and CDR2 as YSYEKL. Both 60 Vbeta primers and 13 Jbeta primers went into the PCR. TCRdb keeps only in-frame clones here, not all; method: immunoSEQ multiplex PCR. The sample shows around 98,000 clones, about 81% of them seen only once. The specimen was PBMCs. The receptor comes from a man aged 35 to 55 in good health and CMV-seronegative. The genes are TRBV4-1 and TRBJ1-1; no firm D call. The CDR3 DNA is TGCGCCAGCAGCCAAGAGGAGGGTTTGAACACTGAAGCTTTCTTT. Translated, it gives CASSQEEGLNTEAFF.